A single sample is the source of the 18 T cell receptor beta chains below, sequenced in a study of shared clonotypes between healthy human individuals. Produced via immunoSEQ multiplex PCR; TCRdb's table is partial and in-frame only. The data hold fewer than 550,000 clones, with about 75% observed a single time. What was sequenced was PBMCs. These TCRs come from a woman aged 40 to 55 in good health. Some clones in this sample may be carry-over from other donors' samples.

This clone showed up just once. The rearrangement uses TRBV5-1 and TRBJ2-2; 8 bases agree with TRBD1. V trimming: 4 bases; J trimming: 1 base; junction bases outside the gene matches: 9. The CDR3 totals 17 residues. The germline V gene encodes CDR1 SGHRS and CDR2 YFSETQ. The CDR3: CASSTVDRGLNTGELFF. The CDR3, as DNA: TGCGCCAGCAGCACGGTCGACAGGGGACTGAACACCGGGGAGCTGTTTTTT.

The chain carries TRBV29-1 and TRBJ1-4; D call uncertain. The CDR3 is made up of 11 amino acids. The germline V gene encodes CDR1 SQVTM and CDR2 ANQGSEA. V was trimmed by 7 bases and J by 8 bases, leaving 11 bases between them. The chain's CDR3 is CSASVGEKLFF. The CDR3 bases are TGCAGCGCCTCTGTGGGGGAAAAACTGTTTTTT. Looking up the rest from reference TRBV29-1 and TRBJ1-4 gives the full variable domain: SAVISQKPSRDICQRGTSLTIQCQVDSQVTMMFWYRQQPGQSLTLIATANQGSEATYESGFVIDKFPISRPNLTFSTLTVSNMSPEDSSIYLCSASVGEKLFFGSGTQLSVL.

A note on this clone: The same CDR3 is also encoded by other DNA sequences in this sample. V gene TRBV9 combines with J gene TRBJ2-2; unclear D gene. Trimming left V 2 bases short and J 0 bases short, with 8 bases between. CDR3 size: 15 residues. Germline V gene sequence: CDR1 SGDLS, CDR2 YYNGEE. CDR3 amino acids: CASSVASTNTGELFF. CDR3 bases: TGTGCCAGCAGCGTTGCTTCTACGAACACCGGGGAGCTGTTTTTT. Looking up the rest from reference TRBV9 and TRBJ2-2 gives the full variable domain: DSGVTQTPKHLITATGQRVTLRCSPRSGDLSVYWYQQSLDQGLQFLIQYYNGEERAKGNILERFSAQQFPDLHSELNLSSLELGDSALYFCASSVASTNTGELFFGEGSRLTVL.

The chain joins TRBV2 to TRBJ2-3; TRBD2 matches 12 bases. CDR1 is SNHLY, CDR2 FYNNEI, per germline. The CDR3 sequence is 13 residues long. V was clipped by 2 bases and J by 13 bases; unmatched bases: 4. The CDR3 DNA is TGTGCCAGCAGTGAACTAGCGGGAGGGCCCGAGTATTTT. Translation gives CASSELAGGPEYF.

This sequence joins TRBV2 and TRBJ2-7, with a possible D match to TRBD2 (5 bases). The CDR3 spans 12 residues. Germline CDR1 is SNHLY and CDR2 is FYNNEI. Trimming shortened V by 2 bases and J by 4 bases, and 6 bases separated the two germline ends. CDR3 sequence reads: CASSEREYEQYF. In DNA, the CDR3 is TGTGCCAGCAGTGAAAGGGAGTACGAGCAGTACTTC.

J is TRBJ1-5 and V is TRBV4-3; no definite D call. With 0 bases removed from V and 5 bases from J, the gap between germline ends came to 11 bases. Germline values: CDR1 LGHNA, CDR2 YSLEER. CDR3 length: 15 residues. The CDR3 loop is CASSQDAGSDQPQHF. CDR3 nucleotide sequence: TGCGCCAGCAGCCAAGATGCGGGAAGCGATCAGCCCCAGCATTTT.

The chain uses TRBV21-1 and TRBJ2-7; whether TRBD1, the table's D call, matches the DNA was not checked. TRBV21-1 is shown as a pseudogene. This CDR3 spans 17 amino acids. The CDR3 loop reads CASSIDSQGRDPYEQYF. The CDR3 DNA reads as TGTGCCAGCAGCATCGACTCACAGGGTAGGGATCCCTACGAGCAGTACTTC.

The chain carries TRBV2 and TRBJ1-5; no definite D call. V was clipped by 4 bases and J by 0 bases, with 7 bases between them. Germline CDR1 and CDR2: SNHLY and FYNNEI. The CDR3 is made up of 14 amino acids. The CDR3 reads CASSGGNSNQPQHF. CDR3 coding DNA: TGTGCCAGCAGTGGTGGCAATAGCAATCAGCCCCAGCATTTT.

The V call is TRBV5-1, the J call TRBJ2-1; a weak D match, TRBD2 (7 bases). Between the trimmed V and J ends, which lost 4 bases and 0 bases, there was a span of 17 bases. The CDR3 runs 17 residues. Germline V CDR1 and CDR2: SGHRS, YFSETQ. The CDR3 coding sequence is TGCGCCAGCAGCCTCGGATGGGGGGGCGGCTCCTACAATGAGCAGTTCTTC. Translating gives CASSLGWGGGSYNEQFF.

This sequence joins TRBV5-1 and TRBJ2-7; 10 bases map to TRBD2. Germline V CDR1 and CDR2: SGHRS, YFSETQ. The CDR3 covers 15 residues. With V trimmed by 0 bases and J by 6 bases, 6 bases remained unmatched. The CDR3 is CASSLASSGRAEQYF. The CDR3 DNA follows: TGCGCCAGCAGCTTGGCCTCTAGCGGGAGAGCCGAGCAGTACTTC. The full variable domain, in which reference TRBV5-1 and TRBJ2-7 provide the parts outside the CDR3, is KAGVTQTPRYLIKTRGQQVTLSCSPISGHRSVSWYQQTPGQGLQFLFEYFSETQRNKGNFPGRFSGRQFSNSRSEMNVSTLELGDSALYLCASSLASSGRAEQYFGPGTRLTVT.

With regard to this clone: This likely stems from a read error, as it lies one base from a far larger clone. The chain's CDR3 is CASSESGGLSSQHF. The DNA for the CDR3 is TGTGCCAGCAGTGAATCGGGGGGGCTATCGTCCCAGCATTTT. This chain uses TRBV2 with TRBJ1-5, with D perhaps TRBD1 (6 bases). Germline CDR1 and CDR2: SNHLY and FYNNEI. The V and J ends lost 2 bases and 11 bases respectively, with 16 bases between them. The CDR3 extends over 14 amino acids.

This CDR3 is CASSEGPSNNEQFF. The CDR3 DNA follows: TGTGCCAGCAGCGAGGGCCCTTCAAACAATGAGCAGTTCTTC. This chain joins TRBV9 and TRBJ2-1, with D unresolved. Looked up from germline, CDR1 is SGDLS and CDR2 is YYNGEE. This CDR3 is built from 14 residues. Trimming left V 3 bases short and J 5 bases short, with 12 bases between.

The chain is built from TRBV19 and TRBJ2-1; no firm D call. Germline lookup yields CDR1 LNHDA and CDR2 SQIVND (reference sequence). This CDR3 comprises 14 residues. Trimming shortened V by 3 bases and J by 4 bases, and 10 bases separated the two germline ends. CDR3 nucleotides: TGTGCCAGTAGTATCTCGCCGAAATACAATGAGCAGTTCTTC. Translation: CASSISPKYNEQFF.

This clone was picked up one time. The rearrangement uses TRBV28 and TRBJ2-6, with TRBD1 matching 9 bases. Looked up from germline, CDR1 is MDHEN and CDR2 is SYDVKM. V was clipped by 4 bases and J by 4 bases; unmatched bases: 11. This CDR3 has 18 amino acids. Here the CDR3 reads CASSSSGTGRAGANVLTF. The CDR3, as DNA: TGTGCCAGCAGTTCATCCGGGACAGGGCGGGCCGGGGCCAACGTCCTGACTTTC. Full variable domain (missing parts from reference TRBV28 and TRBJ2-6): DVKVTQSSRYLVKRTGEKVFLECVQDMDHENMFWYRQDPGLGLRLIYFSYDVKMKEKGDIPEGYSVSREKKERFSLILESASTNQTSMYLCASSSSGTGRAGANVLTFGAGSRLTVL.

The chain recombines TRBV21-1 with TRBJ2-4; TRBD1 is the table's D call and was not checked against the DNA. TRBV21-1 is a recognized pseudogene. The CDR3 runs 16 residues. CDR3: CASSKPPRGRINIQYF. The CDR3 DNA reads TGTGCCAGCAGCAAACCTCCCAGGGGGCGGATAAACATTCAGTACTTC.

The chain uses TRBV18 and TRBJ2-2; TRBD1 matches 7 bases. V shed 5 bases, J shed 4 bases, and the junction held 4 bases outside the gene matches. From germline, CDR1 is KGHSH and CDR2 LQKENI. The CDR3 consists of 14 residues. CDR3 amino acids: CASSTTGVTGELFF. The CDR3 nucleotides are TGTGCCAGCTCAACAACAGGGGTCACCGGGGAGCTGTTTTTT.

This clone was seen just once. The chain is built from TRBV14 and TRBJ2-1, with TRBD1 identical over 10 bases. The V and J ends lost 5 bases and 1 base, in that order; junction bases with no gene match: 2. Germline values: CDR1 SGHDN, CDR2 FVKESK. CDR3 length: 15 amino acids. CDR3 residues: CASSRTGGSYNEQFF. The CDR3 DNA reads as TGTGCCAGCAGCAGGACAGGGGGTTCCTACAATGAGCAGTTCTTC.

The count of this clone is one. This chain connects TRBV27 to TRBJ2-3; 7 nucleotides align to TRBD2. CDR3 length equals 15 residues. With V trimmed by 6 bases and J by 3 bases, 9 bases remained unmatched. The germline CDR1 and CDR2 sequences are MNHEY and SMNVEV (reference sequence). CDR3 residues: CASRSIGRETDTQYF. For the CDR3, the DNA is TGTGCCAGCAGATCCATCGGGCGGGAGACAGATACGCAGTATTTT.